Following are 29 T cell receptor beta chains from one sample sequenced in a study of T cell clusters in autoimmune cytopenias. Each sample's input was approximately 270 ng genomic DNA, 38,000 or so genome equivalents. Multiplex touch-down PCR amplified TRB using TRB-A and TRB-B pools in one tube. From its re-call of the multiplex PCR reads, TCRdb lists each CDR3 protein once, without DNA. The data show some 8,400 distinct CDR3 sequences, and the top ten clones hold 21%. The material sequenced was peripheral blood. All receptors derive from a human donor with an autoimmune cytopenia or autoimmune hepatitis (not recorded which).

This chain links TRBV5-1 with TRBJ1-2; TCRdb lists TRBD1, though no DNA is available to test this call. Germline assignment: CDR1 SGHRS and CDR2 YFSETQ. CDR3 length: 17 amino acids. The CDR3 here is CASSLGQTGVANYGYTF.

The genes are TRBV12-3 or TRBV12-4 and TRBJ1-6. This CDR3 region has 14 residues. The chain's CDR3 is CASSVNREGAPLHF.

This clonotype registers medium-sized by frequency. The chain couples TRBV7-3 to TRBJ2-1; as DNA is missing, the TRBD2 call by TCRdb cannot be tested. Germline CDR1 reads SGHTA; CDR2 reads FQGTGA. The CDR3 is made up of 16 amino acids. CDR3 protein: CASSHSGGTLYNEQFF. Based on the CDR3 plus reference TRBV7-3 and TRBJ2-1, the full variable domain is GAGVSQTPSNKVTEKGKYVELRCDPISGHTALYWYRQSLGQGPEFLIYFQGTGAADDSGLPNDRFFAVRPEGSVSTLKIQRTERGDSAVYLCASSHSGGTLYNEQFFGPGTRLTVL.

CDR3 loop: CASSRGPGREAFF. V is TRBV19 and J is TRBJ1-1; TCRdb returns TRBD1, unconfirmable since there is no DNA. Germline lookup yields CDR1 LNHDA and CDR2 SQIVND (reference sequence). This CDR3 contains 13 residues. Looking up the rest from reference TRBV19 and TRBJ1-1 gives the full variable domain: DGGITQSPKYLFRKEGQNVTLSCEQNLNHDAMYWYRQDPGQGLRLIYYSQIVNDFQKGDIAEGYSVSREKKESFPLTVTSAQKNPTAFYLCASSRGPGREAFFGQGTRLTVV.

This clonotype is medium-sized (0.01 to 0.1%) by frequency. The rearrangement links TRBV7-2 to TRBJ1-2. The CDR3 spans 14 residues. The germline CDR1 and CDR2 sequences are SGHTA and FQGNSA. Here the CDR3 reads CASSLNLGPYGYTF.

V gene TRBV10-2 combines with J gene TRBJ2-1; absent DNA, TCRdb's TRBD1 call cannot be checked. CDR1 WSHSY and CDR2 SAAADI come from the germline V gene. The CDR3 extends over 15 amino acids. CDR3 loop: CASSPGTPSYNEQFF.

The chain combines TRBV6-1 with TRBJ1-4; lacking DNA, the TRBD1 call made by TCRdb goes unchecked. The CDR3 contains 14 residues. Germline CDR1 MNHNS, CDR2 SASEGT. This chain's CDR3 is CASSRDRVDEKLFF.

The genes are TRBV24-1 and TRBJ2-7; TCRdb lists TRBD2, though no DNA is available to test this call. Germline loops: CDR1 KGHDR, CDR2 SFDVKD. CDR3 length: 17 residues. The CDR3 spells CATRGTSGGQSSYEQYF.

This clonotype is called medium-sized based on its frequency. The chain couples TRBV7-6 to TRBJ2-3; TCRdb names TRBD2, which stays unverified in the absence of DNA. The V gene's germline CDR1 is SGHVS and CDR2 FNYEAQ. The CDR3 is 16 residues long. The CDR3 here is CASSQTAGWKADTQYF.

The CDR3 is CASSLGGHRAGEGYTF. This rearrangement joins TRBV7-9 to TRBJ1-2; TCRdb selects TRBD1, and the lack of DNA leaves this call unchecked. Germline CDR1 SEHNR, CDR2 FQNEAQ (reference sequence). The CDR3 covers 16 residues.

By frequency, this clonotype registers medium-sized. The chain recombines TRBV7-3 with TRBJ2-1; TCRdb returns TRBD2, unconfirmable since there is no DNA. The CDR3 covers 14 residues. Germline V gene data show CDR1 as SGHTA and CDR2 as FQGTGA. The CDR3 here is CASSVGLAGDEQFF.

The rearrangement joins TRBV20-1 to TRBJ1-3; TCRdb lists TRBD1, though no DNA is available to test this call. Germline assignment: CDR1 DFQATT and CDR2 SNEGSKA (reference sequence). The CDR3 sequence is 14 residues long. CDR3 sequence: CSASRENRGNTIYF.

J is TRBJ1-2 and V is TRBV19. This CDR3 is 15 amino acids long. Germline V lookup: CDR1 LNHDA, CDR2 SQIVND (reference sequence). The CDR3 here is CASSTHGGQIYGYTF.

The V gene is TRBV7-2, the J gene TRBJ1-1; TCRdb lists TRBD1, though no DNA is available to test this call. The CDR3 is made up of 15 amino acids. CDR1 SGHTA and CDR2 FQGNSA come from the germline V gene. The CDR3 spells CASSLAGLSNTEAFF.

The chain recombines TRBV11-2 with TRBJ1-6; lacking DNA, the TRBD1 call made by TCRdb goes unchecked. The CDR3 loop spans 14 amino acids. Germline CDR1 and CDR2: SGHAT and FQNNGV. The CDR3 spells CASSGTGHNSPLHF.

This chain uses TRBV19 with TRBJ1-4; with no DNA, the TCRdb D assignment of TRBD1 cannot be verified. The germline V gene encodes CDR1 LNHDA and CDR2 SQIVND (reference sequence). This CDR3 has 16 residues. The chain's CDR3 is CASSILGSGTKEKLFF.

V and J are TRBV9 and TRBJ2-1; as DNA is missing, the TRBD2 call by TCRdb cannot be tested. The CDR3 totals 15 residues. Germline values: CDR1 SGDLS, CDR2 YYNGEE. The CDR3 sequence: CASSRSGGPWNEQFF.

V usage is TRBV18 and J usage is TRBJ2-3. This CDR3 is built from 14 residues. The germline V gene has CDR1 KGHSH and CDR2 LQKENI. The CDR3 reads CASSPGASTDTQYF.

The chain joins TRBV12-3 or TRBV12-4 to TRBJ2-6. The CDR3 runs 15 residues. This CDR3 reads CASRAQGSGANVLTF.

The gene calls are TRBV5-1 and TRBJ2-5; with no DNA, the TCRdb D assignment of TRBD1 cannot be verified. The CDR3 sequence is 15 residues long. The germline gives CDR1 SGHRS, CDR2 YFSETQ. The CDR3 region is CASSLGPVSQETQYF.

This clonotype is deemed medium-sized by its frequency. The genes are TRBV29-1 and TRBJ1-1; absent DNA, TCRdb's TRBD1 call cannot be checked. This CDR3 has 14 amino acids. Looked up from germline, CDR1 is SQVTM and CDR2 is ANQGSEA. The CDR3 reads CSASTGNYNTEAFF.

This chain links TRBV18 with TRBJ1-2; there is no DNA to check the TCRdb D call of TRBD1. Germline V CDR1 and CDR2: KGHSH, LQKENI. The CDR3 has 17 residues. CDR3 loop: CASSPRDAGGEHYGYTF.

The chain recombines TRBV13 with TRBJ1-2; as DNA is missing, the TRBD1 call by TCRdb cannot be tested. The CDR3 consists of 16 residues. The germline gives CDR1 PRHDT, CDR2 FYEKMQ (reference sequence). The CDR3 sequence: CASSLGETGGVYGYTF.

The V call is TRBV10-1, the J call TRBJ1-1. The CDR3 loop spans 11 amino acids. The germline V gene encodes CDR1 WNHNN and CDR2 SYGVQD (reference sequence). The CDR3 sequence: CANTRDTEAFF.

The rearrangement joins TRBV5-1 to TRBJ2-7; no DNA is available, so the TRBD2 call from TCRdb remains unchecked. The CDR3 runs 15 residues. CDR1 and CDR2 from the germline V gene are SGHRS and YFSETQ. This chain's CDR3 is CASSPDGTSRFAQYF.

According to its frequency, this clonotype is medium-sized. The chain carries TRBV20-1 and TRBJ2-1; TCRdb's D gene call, TRBD1, goes unchecked for lack of DNA. The germline V gene encodes CDR1 DFQATT and CDR2 SNEGSKA (reference sequence). The CDR3 loop spans 12 amino acids. This CDR3 reads CSAIGQNNEQFF.

This clonotype counts as medium-sized (0.01 to 0.1%) by frequency. The chain uses TRBV11-2 and TRBJ1-2. Germline CDR1 and CDR2: SGHAT and FQNNGV. CDR3 length equals 14 residues. The CDR3 is CASSLGPSGYGYTF.

The chain carries TRBV29-1 and TRBJ2-1; checking the TCRdb D call of TRBD1 is not possible without DNA. This CDR3 contains 15 residues. The germline V gene encodes CDR1 SQVTM and CDR2 ANQGSEA. CDR3 region: CSVAVWAGGGNEQFF.

This chain links TRBV10-1 with TRBJ1-1; TCRdb designates TRBD1, a call that cannot be tested without DNA. Per germline, CDR1 WNHNN and CDR2 SYGVQD (reference sequence). The CDR3 length is 14 residues. CDR3 sequence reads: CASTVTEGGFRAFF.